This T cell receptor (beta chain) was retrieved from a study of T cells in Graves' hyperthyroidism and ophthalmopathy. Findings and limits, study-wide: Peripheral blood also featured most of the thyroid clonotypes expanded above 0.001.

There were TCR beta CDR3 regions amplified from RNA transcripts. TCR CDR3 underwent first-round RT-PCR with the HTBI primer set. Each CDR3 protein gets one entry after TCRdb re-called the multiplex PCR reads with MiXCR. The sample shows hundreds of thousands of distinct CDR3 sequences, roughly 15% of them seen only once. Criteria for exclusion of patients were uncontrolled infection, other autoimmune disease, pregnancy or lactation. The germline gives CDR1 MNHEY, CDR2 SVGEGT. Trimming pared 2 bases from V and 6 bases from J, leaving 14 bases between. The CDR3 has 14 amino acids. Remarks on this clonotype: The antigen remains undetermined.

This chain joins TRBV6-2 or TRBV6-3 and TRBJ2-7; TRBD1 is a possible D gene (6 bases). Source material: blood. This sequence originates from a woman in her fifties or sixties with Graves' ophthalmopathy. In nucleotides, the CDR3 is TGTGCCAGCAGTTACCATGTCAGAGGGGGCGAGCAGTACTTC. It specifies CASSYHVRGGEQYF.